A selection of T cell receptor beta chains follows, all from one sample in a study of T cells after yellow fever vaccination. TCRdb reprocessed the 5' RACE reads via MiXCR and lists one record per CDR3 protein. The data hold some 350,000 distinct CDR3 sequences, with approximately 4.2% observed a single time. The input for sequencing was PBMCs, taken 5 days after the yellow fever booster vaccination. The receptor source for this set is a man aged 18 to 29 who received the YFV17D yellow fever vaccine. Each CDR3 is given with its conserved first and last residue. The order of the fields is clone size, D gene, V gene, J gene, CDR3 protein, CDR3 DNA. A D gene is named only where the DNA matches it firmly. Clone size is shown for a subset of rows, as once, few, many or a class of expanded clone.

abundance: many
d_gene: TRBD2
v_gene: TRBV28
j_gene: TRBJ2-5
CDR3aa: CASSLGGLAELETQYF
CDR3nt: TGTGCCAGCAGTCTGGGGGGACTAGCGGAATTAGAGACCCAGTACTTC

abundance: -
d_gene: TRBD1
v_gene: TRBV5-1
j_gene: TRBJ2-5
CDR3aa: CASRTGGTETQYF
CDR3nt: TGCGCCAGCAGAACAGGGGGAACGGAGACCCAGTACTTC

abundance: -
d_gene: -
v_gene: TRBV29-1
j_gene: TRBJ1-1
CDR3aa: CSVPGGGTEAFF
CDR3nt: TGCAGCGTCCCGGGGGGAGGCACTGAAGCTTTCTTT

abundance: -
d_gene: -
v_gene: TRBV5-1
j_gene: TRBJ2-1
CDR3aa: CASSSPPDGYNEQFF
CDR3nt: TGCGCCAGCAGCTCCCCTCCGGACGGCTACAATGAGCAGTTCTTC

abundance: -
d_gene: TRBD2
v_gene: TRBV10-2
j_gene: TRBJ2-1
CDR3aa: CASSVGLGRYNEQFF
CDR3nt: TGCGCCAGCAGCGTGGGACTAGGAAGGTACAATGAGCAGTTCTTC

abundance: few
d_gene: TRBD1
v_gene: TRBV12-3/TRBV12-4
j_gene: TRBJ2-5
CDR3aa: CASSVARDRRETQYF
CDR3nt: TGTGCCAGCAGTGTCGCCCGGGACAGAAGGGAGACCCAGTACTTC

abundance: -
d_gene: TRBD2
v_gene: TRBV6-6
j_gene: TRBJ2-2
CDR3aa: CASIRLAVNTGELFF
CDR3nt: TGTGCCAGCATTCGACTAGCGGTGAACACCGGGGAGCTGTTTTTT

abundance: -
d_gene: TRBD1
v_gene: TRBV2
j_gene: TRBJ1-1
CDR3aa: CASSGAPGGTEAFF
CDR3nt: TGTGCCAGCAGTGGAGCGCCAGGGGGCACTGAAGCTTTCTTT

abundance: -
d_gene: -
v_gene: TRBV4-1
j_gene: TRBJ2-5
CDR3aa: CASSQVSDSSKGTQYF
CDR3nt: TGCGCCAGCAGCCAAGTCTCGGACAGTTCCAAGGGGACCCAGTACTTC

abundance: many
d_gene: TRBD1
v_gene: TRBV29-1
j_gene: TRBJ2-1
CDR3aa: CSVESPGTGGAEQFF
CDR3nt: TGCAGCGTTGAGTCTCCGGGGACAGGCGGGGCTGAGCAGTTCTTC

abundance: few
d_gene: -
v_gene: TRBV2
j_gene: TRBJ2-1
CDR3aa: CASSGPSEKYNEQFF
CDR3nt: TGTGCCAGCAGTGGCCCGTCAGAGAAGTACAATGAGCAGTTCTTC

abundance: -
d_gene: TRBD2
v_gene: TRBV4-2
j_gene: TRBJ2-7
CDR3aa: CASSQASFLAGDLQEQYF
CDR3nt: TGTGCCAGCAGCCAAGCCTCTTTTCTAGCGGGGGATTTGCAGGAGCAGTACTTC

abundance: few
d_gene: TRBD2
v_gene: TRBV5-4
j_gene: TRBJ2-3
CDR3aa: CASIPSGGLSTDTQYF
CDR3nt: TGTGCCAGCATACCTAGCGGGGGCCTTAGCACAGATACGCAGTATTTT

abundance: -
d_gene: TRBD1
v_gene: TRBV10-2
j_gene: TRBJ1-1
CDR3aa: CASRDRGEVTEAFF
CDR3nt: TGCGCCAGCAGGGACAGGGGAGAAGTCACTGAAGCTTTCTTT